This T cell receptor (beta chain) derives from a study of OX40 agonist ivuxolimab in advanced cancers. Across the whole study: Averaging roughly 60 years in age, with a range of roughly 20 to 90, the cohort was approximately 83% male.

It was autoimmune disease history or systemic immunosuppression that excluded patients. Germline assignment: CDR1 SEHNR and CDR2 FQNEAQ (reference sequence). The CDR3 consists of 19 residues. V lost 0 bases, J lost 4 bases, and 25 bases lay in between. Assay: immunoSEQ multiplex PCR; the TCRdb copy retains only in-frame clones and omits some. The data contain about 18,000 clones, 72% of them singletons. The rearrangement uses TRBV7-9 and TRBJ2-7, with D possibly TRBD1 on 5 matching bases. The TCR was taken from an adult with an advanced solid tumor such as melanoma, head and neck, liver or kidney cancer. Specimen: CD4+ or CD8+ T cells sorted from blood, collected in a trial of the OX40 agonist ivuxolimab. The CDR3 coding sequence is TGTGCCAGCAGCTTAGCGGTGAGGCAGGACACCCATGTACCGTACGAGCAGTACTTC. As protein: CASSLAVRQDTHVPYEQYF.